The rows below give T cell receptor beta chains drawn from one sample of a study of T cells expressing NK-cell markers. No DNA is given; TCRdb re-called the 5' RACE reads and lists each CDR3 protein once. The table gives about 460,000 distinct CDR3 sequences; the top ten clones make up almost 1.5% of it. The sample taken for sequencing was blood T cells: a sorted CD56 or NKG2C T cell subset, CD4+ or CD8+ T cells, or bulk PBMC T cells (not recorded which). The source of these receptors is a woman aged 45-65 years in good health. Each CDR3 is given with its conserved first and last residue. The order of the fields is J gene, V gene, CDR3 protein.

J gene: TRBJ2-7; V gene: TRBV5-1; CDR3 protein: CASSPTSGSDYEQYF
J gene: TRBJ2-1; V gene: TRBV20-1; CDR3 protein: CSARGTGVLNEQFF
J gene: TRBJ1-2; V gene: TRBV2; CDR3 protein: CASSEPLYYGYTF
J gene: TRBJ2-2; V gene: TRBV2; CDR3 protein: CASRGSGLMGAGELFF
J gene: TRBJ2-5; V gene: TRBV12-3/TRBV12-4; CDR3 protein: CASSRPGFQETQYF
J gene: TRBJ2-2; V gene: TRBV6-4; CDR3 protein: CASSFATNTGELFF
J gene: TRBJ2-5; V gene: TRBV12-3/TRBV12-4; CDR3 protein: CASSLNRGGRETQYF
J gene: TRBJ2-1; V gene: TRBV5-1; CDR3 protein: CASSFRPASDRGFF
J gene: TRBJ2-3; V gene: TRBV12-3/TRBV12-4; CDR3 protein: CASSFRPPDTQYF
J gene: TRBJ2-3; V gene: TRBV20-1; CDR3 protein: CSGRTPPDTQYF